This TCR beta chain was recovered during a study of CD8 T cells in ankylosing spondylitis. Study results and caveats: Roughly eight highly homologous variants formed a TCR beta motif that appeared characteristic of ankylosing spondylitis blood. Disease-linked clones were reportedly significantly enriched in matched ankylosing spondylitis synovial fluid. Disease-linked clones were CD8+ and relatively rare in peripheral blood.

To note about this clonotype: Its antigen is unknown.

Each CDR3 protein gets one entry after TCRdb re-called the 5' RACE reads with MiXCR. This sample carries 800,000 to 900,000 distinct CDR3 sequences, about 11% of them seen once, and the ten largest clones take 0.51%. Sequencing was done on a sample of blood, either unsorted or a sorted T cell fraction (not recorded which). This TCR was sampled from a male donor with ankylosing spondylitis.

The CDR3 nucleotides read TGCAGGGTTGGGACTAGCTTGGAGACCCAGTACTTC. Amino acid sequence: CRVGTSLETQYF. The V and J genes are TRBV20-1 and TRBJ2-5, with TRBD2 identical over 9 bases. The CDR3 is 12 residues long. Germline V gene data show CDR1 as DFQATT and CDR2 as SNEGSKA (reference sequence).